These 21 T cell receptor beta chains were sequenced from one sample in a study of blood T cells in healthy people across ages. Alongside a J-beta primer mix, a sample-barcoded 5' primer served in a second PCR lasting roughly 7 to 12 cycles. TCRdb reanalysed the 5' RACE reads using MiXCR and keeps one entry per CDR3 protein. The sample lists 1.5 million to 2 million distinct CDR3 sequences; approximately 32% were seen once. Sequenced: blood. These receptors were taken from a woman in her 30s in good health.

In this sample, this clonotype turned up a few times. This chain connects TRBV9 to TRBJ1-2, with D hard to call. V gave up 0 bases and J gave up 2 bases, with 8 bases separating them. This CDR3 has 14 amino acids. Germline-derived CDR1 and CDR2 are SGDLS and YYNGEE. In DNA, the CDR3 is TGTGCCAGCAGCGTAGCCGGGCGAAACTATGGCTACACCTTC. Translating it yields CASSVAGRNYGYTF.

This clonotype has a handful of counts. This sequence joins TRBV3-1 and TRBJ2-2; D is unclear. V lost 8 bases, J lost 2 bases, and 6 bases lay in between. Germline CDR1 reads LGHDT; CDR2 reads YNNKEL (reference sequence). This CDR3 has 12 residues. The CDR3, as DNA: TGTGCCAGCCAGGAAAACACCGGGGAGCTGTTTTTT. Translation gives CASQENTGELFF.

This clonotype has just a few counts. CDR3 in DNA: TGCAGTGCTAGACCAGTCGGGACTAGCGAAACTGAGCAGTTCTTC. As protein: CSARPVGTSETEQFF. The chain couples TRBV20-1 to TRBJ2-1, with 10 bases that match TRBD2. Unmatched junction bases numbered 10, after V lost 2 bases and J lost 9 bases. The CDR3 has 15 residues. Germline lookup yields CDR1 DFQATT and CDR2 SNEGSKA (reference sequence).

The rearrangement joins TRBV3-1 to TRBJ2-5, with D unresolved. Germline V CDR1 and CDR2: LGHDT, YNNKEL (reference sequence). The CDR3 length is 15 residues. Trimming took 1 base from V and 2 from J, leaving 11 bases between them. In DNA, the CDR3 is TGTGCCAGCAGCCAAGGACCTGCCATACAAGAGACCCAGTACTTC. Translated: CASSQGPAIQETQYF.

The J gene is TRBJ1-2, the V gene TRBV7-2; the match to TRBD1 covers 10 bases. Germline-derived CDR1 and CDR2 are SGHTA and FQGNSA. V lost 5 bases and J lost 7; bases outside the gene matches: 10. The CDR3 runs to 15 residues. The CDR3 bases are TGTGCCAGCAGCGCCCTACAGACAGGGGGCCTTGGCTACACCTTC. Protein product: CASSALQTGGLGYTF.

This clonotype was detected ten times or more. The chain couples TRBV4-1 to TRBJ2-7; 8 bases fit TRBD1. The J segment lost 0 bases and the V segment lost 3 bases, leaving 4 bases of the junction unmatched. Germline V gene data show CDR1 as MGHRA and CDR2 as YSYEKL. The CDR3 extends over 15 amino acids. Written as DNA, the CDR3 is TGCGCCAGCAGCCAGAGGACAGGGAGCTCCTACGAGCAGTACTTC. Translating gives CASSQRTGSSYEQYF.

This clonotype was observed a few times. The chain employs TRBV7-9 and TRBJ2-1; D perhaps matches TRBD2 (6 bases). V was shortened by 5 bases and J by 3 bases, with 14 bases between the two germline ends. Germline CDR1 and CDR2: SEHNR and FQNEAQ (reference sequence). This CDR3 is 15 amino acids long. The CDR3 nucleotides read TGTGCCAGCAGCGGAGGTAGCGGCGACTACAATGAGCAGTTCTTC. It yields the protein CASSGGSGDYNEQFF.

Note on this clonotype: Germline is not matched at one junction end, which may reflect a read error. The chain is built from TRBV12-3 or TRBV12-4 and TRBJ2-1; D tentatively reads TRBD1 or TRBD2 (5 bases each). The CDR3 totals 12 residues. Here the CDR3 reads CASSLRGDEEFF. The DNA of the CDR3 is TGTGCCAGCAGTCTGAGGGGCGATGAGGAGTTCTTC.

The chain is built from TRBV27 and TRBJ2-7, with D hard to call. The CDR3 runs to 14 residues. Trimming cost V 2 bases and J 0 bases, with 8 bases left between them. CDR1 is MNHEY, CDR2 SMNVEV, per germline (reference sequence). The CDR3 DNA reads TGTGCCAGCAGTTTACTGTTCGACTCCTACGAGCAGTACTTC. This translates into CASSLLFDSYEQYF.

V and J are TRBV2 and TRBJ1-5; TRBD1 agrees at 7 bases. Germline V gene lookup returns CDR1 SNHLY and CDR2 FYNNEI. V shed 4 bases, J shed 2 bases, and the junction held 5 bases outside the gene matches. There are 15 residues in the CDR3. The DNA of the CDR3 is TGTGCCAGCAGTGTGGGAGGGGGCGGCAATCAGCCCCAGCATTTT. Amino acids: CASSVGGGGNQPQHF.

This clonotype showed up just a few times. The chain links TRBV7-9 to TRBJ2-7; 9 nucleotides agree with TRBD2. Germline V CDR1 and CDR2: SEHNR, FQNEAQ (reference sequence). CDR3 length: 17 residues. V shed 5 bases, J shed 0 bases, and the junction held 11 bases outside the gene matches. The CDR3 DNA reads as TGTGCCAGCAGCACAGGGGCCGGGACTAGCCTCTCCTACGAGCAGTACTTC. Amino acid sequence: CASSTGAGTSLSYEQYF. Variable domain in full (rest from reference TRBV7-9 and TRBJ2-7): DTGVSQNPRHKITKRGQNVTFRCDPISEHNRLYWYRQTLGQGPEFLTYFQNEAQLEKSRLLSDRFSAERPKGSFSTLEIQRTEQGDSAMYLCASSTGAGTSLSYEQYFGPGTRLTVT.

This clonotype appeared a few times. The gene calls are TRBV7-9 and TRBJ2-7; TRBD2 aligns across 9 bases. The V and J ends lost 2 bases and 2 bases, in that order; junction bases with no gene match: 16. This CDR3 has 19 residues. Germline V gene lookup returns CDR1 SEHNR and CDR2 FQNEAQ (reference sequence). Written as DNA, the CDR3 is TGTGCCAGCAGCTTAATCGATGGCGTTTTGACTAGCGGCACCTACGAGCAGTACTTC. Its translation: CASSLIDGVLTSGTYEQYF.

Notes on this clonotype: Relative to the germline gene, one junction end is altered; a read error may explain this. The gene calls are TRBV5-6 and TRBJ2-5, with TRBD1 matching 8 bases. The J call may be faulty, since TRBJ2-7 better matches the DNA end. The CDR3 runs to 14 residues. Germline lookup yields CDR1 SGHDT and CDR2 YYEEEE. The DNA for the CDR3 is TGTGTCAGCAGCTTTCGGACAGGGTGTTACGAGCAGTACTTC. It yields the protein CVSSFRTGCYEQYF.

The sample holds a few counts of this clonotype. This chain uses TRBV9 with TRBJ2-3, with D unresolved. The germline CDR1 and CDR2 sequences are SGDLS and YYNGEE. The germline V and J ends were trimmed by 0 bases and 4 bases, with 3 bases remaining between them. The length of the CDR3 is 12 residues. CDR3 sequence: CASSVAPDTQYF. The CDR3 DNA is TGTGCCAGCAGCGTAGCGCCAGATACGCAGTATTTT.

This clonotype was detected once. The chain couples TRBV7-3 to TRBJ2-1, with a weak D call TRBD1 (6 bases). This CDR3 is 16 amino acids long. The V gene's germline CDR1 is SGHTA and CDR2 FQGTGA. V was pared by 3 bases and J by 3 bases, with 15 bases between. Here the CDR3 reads CASSFGTRQVYNEQFF. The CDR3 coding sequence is TGTGCCAGCAGCTTCGGGACGAGACAGGTCTACAATGAGCAGTTCTTC.

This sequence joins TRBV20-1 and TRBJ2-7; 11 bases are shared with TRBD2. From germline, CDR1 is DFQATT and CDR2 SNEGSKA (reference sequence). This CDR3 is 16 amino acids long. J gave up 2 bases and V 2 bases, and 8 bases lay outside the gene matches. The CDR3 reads CSARPYPSGGTYEQYF. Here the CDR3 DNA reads TGCAGTGCTAGACCTTACCCTAGCGGGGGGACCTACGAGCAGTACTTC.

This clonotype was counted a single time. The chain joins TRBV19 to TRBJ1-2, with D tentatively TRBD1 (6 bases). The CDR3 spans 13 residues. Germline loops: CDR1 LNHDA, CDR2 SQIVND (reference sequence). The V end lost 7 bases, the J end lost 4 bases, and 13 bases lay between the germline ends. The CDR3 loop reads CASNSQGTYGYTF. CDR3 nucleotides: TGTGCCAGTAACTCACAGGGAACCTATGGCTACACCTTC.

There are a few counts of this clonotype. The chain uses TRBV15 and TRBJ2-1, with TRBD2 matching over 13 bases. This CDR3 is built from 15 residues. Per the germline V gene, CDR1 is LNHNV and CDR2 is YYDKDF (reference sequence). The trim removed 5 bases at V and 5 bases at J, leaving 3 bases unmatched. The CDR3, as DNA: TGTGCCACCAGCTTACTAGCGGGAGGGCACAATGAGCAGTTCTTC. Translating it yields CATSLLAGGHNEQFF.

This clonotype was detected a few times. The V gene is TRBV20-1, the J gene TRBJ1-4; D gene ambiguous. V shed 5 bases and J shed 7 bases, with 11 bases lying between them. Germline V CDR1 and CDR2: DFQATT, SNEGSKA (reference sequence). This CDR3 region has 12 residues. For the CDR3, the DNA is TGCAGTGCTGATCCCGCGGGTGAAAAACTGTTTTTT. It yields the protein CSADPAGEKLFF.

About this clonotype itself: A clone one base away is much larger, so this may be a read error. CDR3 coding DNA: TGCAGTGCTAGACCTGGCGGGGGCCAGTTTTCCGGGTACTTC. Protein: CSARPGGGQFSGYF. The V gene is TRBV20-1, the J gene TRBJ2-5; possible D gene TRBD2, 7 bases. The CDR3 is 14 residues long. CDR1 is DFQATT and CDR2 is SNEGSKA in the germline V gene (reference sequence). V was clipped by 2 bases and J by 13 bases, with 23 bases between them.

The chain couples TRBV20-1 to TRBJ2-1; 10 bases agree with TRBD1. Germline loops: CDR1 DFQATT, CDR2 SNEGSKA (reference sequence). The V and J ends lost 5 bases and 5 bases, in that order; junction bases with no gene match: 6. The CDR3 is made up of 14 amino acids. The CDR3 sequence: CSAGTGEGDNEQFF. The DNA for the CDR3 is TGCAGTGCTGGGACAGGGGAGGGGGACAATGAGCAGTTCTTC.